The 6 T cell receptor beta chains presented below share a single source sample, sequenced in a study of blood T cells in healthy people across ages. It was with a sample-barcoded 5' primer and a J-beta primer mix that a second PCR of roughly 7 to 12 cycles was run. Via MiXCR, TCRdb re-called the 5' RACE reads, giving one row per CDR3 protein. In the table there are hundreds of thousands of distinct CDR3 sequences, roughly 41% of which are singletons. The sequencing input was blood. Receptors were obtained from a woman aged 55-69 years in good health.

This clonotype was found many times. The V call is TRBV29-1, the J call TRBJ2-1; a possible D gene is TRBD1 (6 bases). CDR1 and CDR2 (germline): SQVTM, ANQGSEA. V lost 2 bases, J lost 6 bases, and 8 bases lay in between. This CDR3 is built from 12 residues. CDR3 amino acids: CSVELQGNEQFF. The CDR3 nucleotides read TGCAGCGTTGAACTACAGGGCAATGAGCAGTTCTTC.

In DNA form, the CDR3 reads TGTGCCAGCAGTTTTAGCGGGGGGGACAATGAGCAGTTCTTC. Protein sequence: CASSFSGGDNEQFF. This sequence joins TRBV27 and TRBJ2-1; 11 bases agree with TRBD2. Looked up from germline, CDR1 is MNHEY and CDR2 is SMNVEV (reference sequence). This CDR3 contains 14 residues. Trimming took 3 bases from V and 5 from J; bases not matched to a gene: 0.

This clonotype occurred a few times. This chain connects TRBV2 to TRBJ2-5, with 8 bases matching TRBD1. The V gene's germline CDR1 is SNHLY and CDR2 FYNNEI. The CDR3 runs to 13 residues. V shed 11 bases, J shed 5 bases, and the junction held 10 bases outside the gene matches. This CDR3 reads CAGSDRAVETQYF. The CDR3 nucleotides read TGTGCCGGGTCGGACAGGGCAGTGGAGACCCAGTACTTC.

The rearrangement links TRBV6-2 or TRBV6-3 to TRBJ2-3, with D possibly being TRBD2 (5 bases). The CDR3 contains 14 residues. Looked up from germline, CDR1 is MNHEY and CDR2 is SVGEGT. V was pared by 2 bases and J by 0 bases, with 6 bases between. The CDR3 reads CASSYERSTDTQYF. In nucleotides, the CDR3 is TGTGCCAGCAGTTACGAGCGGAGCACAGATACGCAGTATTTT.

V gene TRBV2 combines with J gene TRBJ2-3; a weak D match, TRBD1 (6 bases). The V and J ends lost 9 bases and 0 bases respectively, with 16 bases between them. Looked up from germline, CDR1 is SNHLY and CDR2 is FYNNEI. CDR3 size: 15 residues. As DNA, the CDR3 is TGTGCCAGAACGGCCCCGGGACAAAGCACAGATACGCAGTATTTT. It is translated as CARTAPGQSTDTQYF.

The rearrangement links TRBV2 to TRBJ2-7; 11 bases agree with TRBD1. The CDR3 contains 15 residues. The germline V gene encodes CDR1 SNHLY and CDR2 FYNNEI. Trimming at V came to 7 bases and at J to 2 bases, leaving 7 bases not matched to a gene. DNA for the CDR3: TGTGCCAGCAAATGGGGGACAGGGGGAACCTACGAGCAGTACTTC. Translated, it gives CASKWGTGGTYEQYF.